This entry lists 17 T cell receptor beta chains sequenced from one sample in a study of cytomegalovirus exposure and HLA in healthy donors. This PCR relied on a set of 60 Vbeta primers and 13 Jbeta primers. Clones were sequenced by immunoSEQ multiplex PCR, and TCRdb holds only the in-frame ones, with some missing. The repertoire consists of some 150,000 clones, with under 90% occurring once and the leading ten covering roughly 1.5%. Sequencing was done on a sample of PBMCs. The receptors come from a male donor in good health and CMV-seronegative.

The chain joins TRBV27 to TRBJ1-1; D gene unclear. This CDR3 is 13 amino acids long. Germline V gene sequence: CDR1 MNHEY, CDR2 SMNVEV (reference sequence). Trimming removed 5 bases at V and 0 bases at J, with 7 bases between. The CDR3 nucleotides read TGTGCCAGCAGTCCTACGGTGAACACTGAAGCTTTCTTT. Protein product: CASSPTVNTEAFF.

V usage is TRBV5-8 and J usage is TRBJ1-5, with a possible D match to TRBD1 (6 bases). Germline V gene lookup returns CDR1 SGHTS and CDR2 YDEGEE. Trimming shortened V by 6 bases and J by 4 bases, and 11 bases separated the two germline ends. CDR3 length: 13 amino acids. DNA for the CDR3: TGTGCCAGCAACTGGGACATTAATCAGCCCCAGCATTTT. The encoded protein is CASNWDINQPQHF.

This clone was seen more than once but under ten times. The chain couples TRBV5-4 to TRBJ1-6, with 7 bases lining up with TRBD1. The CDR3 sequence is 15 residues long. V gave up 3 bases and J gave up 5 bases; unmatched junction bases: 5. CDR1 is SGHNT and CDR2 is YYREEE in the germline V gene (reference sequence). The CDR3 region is CASSSRQGNNSPLHF. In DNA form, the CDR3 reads TGTGCCAGCAGCTCCCGACAGGGAAATAATTCACCCCTCCACTTT.

The CDR3 DNA reads as TGTGCCAGCAGCTTTGGCGGGGGGGCCTACAATGAGCAGTTCTTC. Translated, it gives CASSFGGGAYNEQFF. The chain links TRBV7-3 to TRBJ2-1; 9 bases fit TRBD2. Germline V gene lookup returns CDR1 SGHTA and CDR2 FQGTGA. V trimming: 3 bases; J trimming: 2 bases; junction bases outside the gene matches: 2. CDR3 length: 15 residues.

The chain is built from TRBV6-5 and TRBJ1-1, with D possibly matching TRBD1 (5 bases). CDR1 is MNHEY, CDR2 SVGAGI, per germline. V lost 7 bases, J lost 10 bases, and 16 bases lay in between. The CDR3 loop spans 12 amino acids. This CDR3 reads CASKTGFNTAFF. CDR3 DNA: TGTGCCAGCAAAACAGGTTTTAACACAGCTTTCTTT.

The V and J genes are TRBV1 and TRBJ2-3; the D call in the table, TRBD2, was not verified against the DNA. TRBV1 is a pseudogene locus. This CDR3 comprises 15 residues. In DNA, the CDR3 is TGCACCAGCGCCGGCGCGGGACCCCTCACAGATACGCAGTATTTT. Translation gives CTSAGAGPLTDTQYF.

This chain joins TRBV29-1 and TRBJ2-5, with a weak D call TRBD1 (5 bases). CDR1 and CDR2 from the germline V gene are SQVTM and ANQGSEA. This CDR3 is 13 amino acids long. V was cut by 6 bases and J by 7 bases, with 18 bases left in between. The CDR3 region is CSVARDKQGTQYF. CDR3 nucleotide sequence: TGCAGCGTGGCCCGCGATAAGCAGGGGACCCAGTACTTC.

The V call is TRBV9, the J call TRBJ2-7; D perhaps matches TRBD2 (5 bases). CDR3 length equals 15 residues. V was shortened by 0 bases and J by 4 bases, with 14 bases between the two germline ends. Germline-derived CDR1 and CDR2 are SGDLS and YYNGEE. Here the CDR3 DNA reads TGTGCCAGCAGCGTAGGGGATAGTGAGGGTTACGAGCAGTACTTC. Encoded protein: CASSVGDSEGYEQYF.

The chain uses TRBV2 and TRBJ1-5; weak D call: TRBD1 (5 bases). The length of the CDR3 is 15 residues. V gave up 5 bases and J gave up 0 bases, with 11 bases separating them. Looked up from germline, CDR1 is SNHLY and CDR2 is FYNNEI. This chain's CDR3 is CASSSDSYSNQPQHF. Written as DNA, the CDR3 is TGTGCCAGCAGTTCCGACAGCTATAGCAATCAGCCCCAGCATTTT.

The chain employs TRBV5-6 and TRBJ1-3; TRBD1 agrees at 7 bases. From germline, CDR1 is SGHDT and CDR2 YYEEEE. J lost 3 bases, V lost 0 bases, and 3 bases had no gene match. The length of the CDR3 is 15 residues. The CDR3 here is CASSLGGGYGNTIYF. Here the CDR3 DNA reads TGTGCCAGCAGCTTGGGAGGGGGCTATGGAAACACCATATATTTT.

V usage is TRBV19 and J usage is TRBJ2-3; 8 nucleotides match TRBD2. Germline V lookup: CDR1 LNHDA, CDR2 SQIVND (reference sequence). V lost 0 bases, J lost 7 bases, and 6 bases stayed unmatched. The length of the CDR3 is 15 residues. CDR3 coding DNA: TGTGCCAGTAGTATAGAAGCGGGAGTTATAAATACGCAGTATTTT. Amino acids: CASSIEAGVINTQYF.

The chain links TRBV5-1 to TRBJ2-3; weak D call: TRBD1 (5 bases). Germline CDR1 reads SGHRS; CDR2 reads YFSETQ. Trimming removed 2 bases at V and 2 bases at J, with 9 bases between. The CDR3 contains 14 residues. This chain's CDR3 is CASSLGRVTDTQYF. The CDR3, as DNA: TGCGCCAGCAGCTTAGGCAGGGTCACAGATACGCAGTATTTT.

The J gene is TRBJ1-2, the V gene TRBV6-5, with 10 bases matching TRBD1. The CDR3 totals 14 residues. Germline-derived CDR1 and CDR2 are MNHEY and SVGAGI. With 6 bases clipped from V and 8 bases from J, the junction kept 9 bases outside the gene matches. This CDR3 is CASSQGTGALGYTF. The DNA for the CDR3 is TGTGCCAGCAGCCAGGGGACAGGGGCTCTGGGCTACACCTTC.

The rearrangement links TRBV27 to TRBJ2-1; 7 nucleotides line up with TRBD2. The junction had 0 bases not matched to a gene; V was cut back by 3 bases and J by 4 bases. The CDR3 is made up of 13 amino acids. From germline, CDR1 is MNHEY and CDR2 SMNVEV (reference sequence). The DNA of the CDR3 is TGTGCCAGCAGTTTCGGGGGGTACAATGAGCAGTTCTTC. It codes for CASSFGGYNEQFF.

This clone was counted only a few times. CDR3: CASSLAGGPYEAFF. The CDR3 DNA sequence: TGTGCCAGCAGTTTAGCCGGGGGACCCTATGAAGCTTTCTTT. The chain employs TRBV27 and TRBJ1-1, with D perhaps matching TRBD1 (5 bases). This CDR3 comprises 14 residues. Between the trimmed V and J ends, which lost 2 bases and 7 bases, there was a span of 14 bases. Per the germline V gene, CDR1 is MNHEY and CDR2 is SMNVEV (reference sequence).

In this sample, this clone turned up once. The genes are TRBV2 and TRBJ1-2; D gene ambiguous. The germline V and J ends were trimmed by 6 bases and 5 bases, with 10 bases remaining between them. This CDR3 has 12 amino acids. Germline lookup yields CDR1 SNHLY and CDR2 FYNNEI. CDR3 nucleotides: TGTGCCAGCAGACGCCAAGAGTATGGCTACACCTTC. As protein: CASRRQEYGYTF.

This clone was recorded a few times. The CDR3 DNA sequence: TGTGCCAGCAGCCCCAGATTTCGAGGGACAGATACGCAGTATTTT. Protein product: CASSPRFRGTDTQYF. J is TRBJ2-3 and V is TRBV7-6; D is perhaps TRBD2 (5 bases). The V gene lost 5 bases and the J gene lost 3 bases, with 15 bases spanning the gap. This CDR3 spans 15 amino acids. CDR1 and CDR2 (germline): SGHVS, FNYEAQ.